A single sample gave rise to the 8 T cell receptor beta chains below, sequenced in a study of blood T cell dynamics during melanoma immunotherapy. Time point denoted: pre-treatment baseline. Here immunoSEQ multiplex PCR was the method, and the copy in TCRdb shows in-frame clones only, minus some. This table has around 13,000 clones, approximately 88% appearing once. The sequencing here drew on blood, taken from a patient treated with checkpoint blockade. Receptor source: a human donor with melanoma.

V usage is TRBV9 and J usage is TRBJ1-1; D might be TRBD1 (6 bases). Trimming stripped 3 bases from V and 0 bases from J, with 9 bases between. Germline values: CDR1 SGDLS, CDR2 YYNGEE. This CDR3 has 14 amino acids. This chain's CDR3 is CASSAGHVNTEAFF. The CDR3 bases are TGTGCCAGCAGCGCGGGACATGTGAACACTGAAGCTTTCTTT. The complete variable domain, with remaining parts taken from reference TRBV9 and TRBJ1-1, reads DSGVTQTPKHLITATGQRVTLRCSPRSGDLSVYWYQQSLDQGLQFLIQYYNGEERAKGNILERFSAQQFPDLHSELNLSSLELGDSALYFCASSAGHVNTEAFFGQGTRLTVV.

The chain combines TRBV7-9 with TRBJ2-3; D not certain. The CDR3 consists of 15 residues. Trimming took 1 base from V and 0 from J, leaving 8 bases between them. Germline CDR1 is SEHNR and CDR2 is FQNEAQ (reference sequence). The CDR3 nucleotides read TGTGCCAGCAGCTTAGTTGGTGATAGCACAGATACGCAGTATTTT. Its translation is CASSLVGDSTDTQYF. The full variable domain, rest sourced from reference TRBV7-9 and TRBJ2-3, is DTGVSQNPRHKITKRGQNVTFRCDPISEHNRLYWYRQTLGQGPEFLTYFQNEAQLEKSRLLSDRFSAERPKGSFSTLEIQRTEQGDSAMYLCASSLVGDSTDTQYFGPGTRLTVL.

This chain uses TRBV6-4 with TRBJ2-3, with D unclear. The germline gives CDR1 MRHNA, CDR2 SNTAGT. CDR3 size: 13 residues. V was cut by 3 bases and J by 2 bases, with 6 bases left in between. The CDR3 reads CASSDMPTDTQYF. CDR3 nucleotide sequence: TGTGCCAGCAGTGATATGCCCACAGATACGCAGTATTTT.

The genes are TRBV15 and TRBJ2-2, with D possibly TRBD1 on 7 matching bases. Germline V gene data show CDR1 as LNHNV and CDR2 as YYDKDF (reference sequence). Trimming removed 5 bases at V and 4 bases at J, with 14 bases between. This CDR3 region has 15 residues. The CDR3 is CATSSRGALTGELFF. The CDR3 bases are TGTGCCACCAGCTCCAGGGGGGCCCTCACCGGGGAGCTGTTTTTT.

The chain is built from TRBV19 and TRBJ1-3, with D unclear. V was cut by 7 bases and J by 0 bases, with 7 bases left in between. Germline-derived CDR1 and CDR2 are LNHDA and SQIVND (reference sequence). CDR3 length equals 13 residues. The CDR3 DNA sequence: TGTGCCAGTACCGCTGACTCTGGAAACACCATATATTTT. Protein sequence: CASTADSGNTIYF.

This sequence joins TRBV27 and TRBJ1-3; 8 positions match TRBD1. There are 16 residues in the CDR3. Germline lookup yields CDR1 MNHEY and CDR2 SMNVEV (reference sequence). Trimming cost V 6 bases and J 2 bases; bases outside gene matches: 9. DNA of the CDR3: TGTGCCAGCAGGATTTCGACAGGGGTTACTGGAAACACCATATATTTT. Its protein product is CASRISTGVTGNTIYF.

The J gene is TRBJ1-3, the V gene TRBV6-5; D not certain. The CDR3 extends over 16 amino acids. V was cut by 3 bases and J by 0 bases, with 12 bases left in between. In germline, CDR1 is MNHEY, CDR2 SVGAGI. CDR3 sequence reads: CASSYKGISSGNTIYF. The CDR3, as DNA: TGTGCCAGCAGTTATAAAGGGATCTCCTCTGGAAACACCATATATTTT.

A remark on this clone: The junction departs from the called germline gene at one end, perhaps through a read error. V is TRBV6-1 and J is TRBJ2-5; D is perhaps TRBD2 (7 bases). The germline CDR1 and CDR2 sequences are MNHNS and SASEGT. This CDR3 contains 13 residues. The CDR3 region is CASSGGGQGTQYF. In nucleotides, the CDR3 is TGTGCCAGCAGTGGGGGGGGGCAAGGGACCCAGTACTTC.